This T cell receptor (beta chain) was identified in a study of blood T cells in healthy people across ages. The CDR3 sequence is 17 residues long. CDR1 is PRHDT and CDR2 is FYEKMQ in the germline V gene (reference sequence). Study results and limitations: Expanded clonotype changes were possibly confounded by unknown donor CMV status.

Per sample, extraction of total RNA gave at least 6 micrograms in every case. This clonotype came up a few times. The antigen remains unidentified. A J-beta primer mix and a sample-barcoded 5' primer were used in a second PCR of roughly 6 to 11 cycles. TCRdb re-called the 5' RACE reads through MiXCR, storing one row per CDR3 protein. Here the sample spans about 1.4 million distinct CDR3 sequences, 59% being singletons. Sequenced sample: blood. This chain links TRBV13 with TRBJ2-5; TRBD1 matches 8 bases. The closer fit of TRBJ2-7 to the DNA end suggests the J call may be wrong. The clonotype originates from a man aged 18 to 30 in good health. CDR3 sequence (DNA): TGTGCCAGCAGCATCCGGGACAGGCGGTTCTTCTCGGGCGAGCAGTACTTC. As protein: CASSIRDRRFFSGEQYF.